One sample yielded the 20 T cell receptor beta chains listed below, sequenced in a study of T cells in Graves' hyperthyroidism and ophthalmopathy. What was amplified from RNA transcripts were TCR beta CDR3 regions. TCR CDR3 underwent first-round RT-PCR with the HTBI primer set. TCRdb used MiXCR to reprocess the multiplex PCR reads, holding one entry per CDR3 protein. The repertoire holds 450,000 to 700,000 distinct CDR3 sequences, with around 45% as singletons. Source material: peripheral blood or thyroid tissue (not recorded which). The source is a woman aged 18-29 years with Graves' hyperthyroidism.

This CDR3 reads CASSLLVLAGDTQYF. CDR3 bases: TGTGCCAGCAGCTTGTTGGTGCTAGCGGGAGATACGCAGTATTTT. The gene calls are TRBV5-8 and TRBJ2-3; 8 bases map to TRBD2. V lost 1 base, J lost 5 bases, and 6 bases stayed unmatched. This CDR3 spans 15 amino acids. The germline V gene has CDR1 SGHTS and CDR2 YDEGEE.

The V and J genes are TRBV7-6 and TRBJ2-7, with 8 nucleotides matching TRBD1. This CDR3 is built from 14 residues. Germline-derived CDR1 and CDR2 are SGHVS and FNYEAQ. V lost 5 bases to trimming and J lost 7 bases; unmatched junction nucleotides: 10. The DNA for the CDR3 is TGTGCCAGCAGCCTTAGTCGACAGGGGAGGGAGCAGTACTTC. Translating gives CASSLSRQGREQYF.

The rearrangement links TRBV10-3 to TRBJ1-2, with TRBD1 as a possible D gene (6 bases). The CDR3 sequence is 11 residues long. Germline V gene sequence: CDR1 ENHRY, CDR2 SYGVKD. Trimming stripped 10 bases from V and 9 bases from J, with 15 bases between. The CDR3 region is CATHAQGRYTF. In DNA form, the CDR3 reads TGTGCCACCCACGCCCAGGGGCGCTACACCTTC.

Many counts were recorded for this clonotype. The V and J genes are TRBV20-1 and TRBJ1-1; perhaps TRBD1 as D (6 bases). Germline V gene data show CDR1 as DFQATT and CDR2 as SNEGSKA (reference sequence). V lost 6 bases and J lost 2, with 16 bases in between. This CDR3 region has 14 residues. The CDR3 coding sequence is TGCAGTGCCCACGAGGGGGGGGCAAACACTGAAGCTTTCTTT. The encoded protein is CSAHEGGANTEAFF.

The chain has TRBV20-1 and TRBJ1-6, with a tentative D call TRBD1 (5 bases). Trimming cost V 8 bases and J 7 bases, with 12 bases left between them. This CDR3 has 12 residues. In germline, CDR1 is DFQATT, CDR2 SNEGSKA (reference sequence). The CDR3 spells CSLLGTNSPLHF. For the CDR3, the DNA is TGCAGTTTACTCGGGACCAATTCACCCCTCCACTTT.

This clonotype has a count of ten or more. J is TRBJ2-2 and V is TRBV7-9, with 8 nucleotides matching TRBD1. CDR3 length: 16 residues. Trimming removed 7 bases from V and 0 bases from J; junction bases left unmatched: 7. Germline V lookup: CDR1 SEHNR, CDR2 FQNEAQ (reference sequence). CDR3 in amino acids: CASTQRTGTNTGELFF. The CDR3 nucleotides are TGTGCCAGCACTCAACGGACAGGGACGAACACCGGGGAGCTGTTTTTT.

To note about this clonotype: The conserved phenylalanine or tryptophan normally closing the CDR3 is absent here, so this likely arose from a read error. The rearrangement links TRBV2 to TRBJ1-2; 9 bases agree with TRBD1. This CDR3 is built from 14 residues. With V trimmed by 5 bases and J by 5 bases, 6 bases remained unmatched. CDR1 SNHLY and CDR2 FYNNEI come from the germline V gene. The CDR3 bases are TGTGCCAGCAGTTCGGGACAGGGAGAATATGGCTACACCCTC. Protein sequence: CASSSGQGEYGYTL.

The gene calls are TRBV7-2 and TRBJ1-1, with a tentative D call TRBD1 (6 bases). The V and J ends lost 6 bases and 7 bases respectively, with 15 bases between them. CDR3 size: 13 residues. Germline CDR1 SGHTA, CDR2 FQGNSA. CDR3 amino acids: CASSEDSENEAFF. CDR3 in DNA: TGTGCCAGCAGTGAGGACAGCGAGAATGAAGCTTTCTTT.

The V and J genes are TRBV15 and TRBJ1-3; the D is unclear. Deletions cut 0 bases from V and 8 bases from J, with 26 bases between. CDR1 and CDR2 from the germline V gene are LNHNV and YYDKDF (reference sequence). This CDR3 contains 19 residues. The CDR3 coding sequence is TGTGCCACCAGCAGAGATCTGGAGGGATCTTATTACTATGGCTACACCATATATTTT. Amino acid sequence: CATSRDLEGSYYYGYTIYF.

V usage is TRBV29-1 and J usage is TRBJ2-3; perhaps TRBD1 as D (5 bases). CDR1 SQVTM and CDR2 ANQGSEA come from the germline V gene. Between the trimmed V and J ends, which lost 6 bases and 10 bases, there was a span of 17 bases. CDR3 size: 12 residues. CDR3 coding DNA: TGCAGCGTCCCGTCCAGGGCGAATTCGCAGTATTTT. This encodes CSVPSRANSQYF.

Turning to this clonotype: A junction boundary mismatches the germline segment, possibly from a read error. The V and J genes are TRBV7-9 and TRBJ2-5; tentatively, D is TRBD2 (7 bases). Germline assignment: CDR1 SEHNR and CDR2 FQNEAQ (reference sequence). CDR3 length: 16 amino acids. The CDR3 sequence: CASSLGGPGDQGTQYF. The DNA of the CDR3 is TGTGCCAGCAGCTTGGGGGGGCCGGGAGACCAAGGGACCCAGTACTTC.

A single count supports this clonotype. J is TRBJ1-2 and V is TRBV7-9; possibly TRBD1 for D (5 bases). V lost 4 bases, J lost 6 bases, and 15 bases lay in between. CDR3 length equals 14 residues. Looked up from germline, CDR1 is SEHNR and CDR2 is FQNEAQ (reference sequence). The DNA for the CDR3 is TGTGCCAGCAGCTCCCAGCGGGGGGAGAATGGCTACACCTTC. Amino acids: CASSSQRGENGYTF.

Concerning this clonotype: This may come from a read error, since a much larger clone is one base off. This chain links TRBV6-6 with TRBJ2-7; TRBD2 agrees at 8 bases. The CDR3 covers 15 residues. Germline assignment: CDR1 MNHNY and CDR2 SVGAGI (reference sequence). In DNA form, the CDR3 reads TGTGTCAGCAGTTCCCCGGGACTAGTAGGGTACGAGCAGTACTTC. Its protein product is CVSSSPGLVGYEQYF.

This clonotype was found a few times. The J gene is TRBJ2-1, the V gene TRBV7-6, with D possibly matching TRBD2 (5 bases). Germline-derived CDR1 and CDR2 are SGHVS and FNYEAQ. Trimming cost V 5 bases and J 7 bases, with 12 bases left between them. This CDR3 comprises 13 residues. This CDR3 is CASSPGAVNEQFF. CDR3 nucleotide sequence: TGTGCCAGCAGCCCCGGAGCGGTAAATGAGCAGTTCTTC.

In its sample, this clonotype was seen many times. The genes are TRBV7-3 and TRBJ1-3; D unclear. Germline V lookup: CDR1 SGHTA, CDR2 FQGTGA. V was trimmed by 6 bases and J by 3 bases, leaving 3 bases between them. This CDR3 has 11 amino acids. The CDR3 spells CASRVGNTIYF. The CDR3 DNA follows: TGTGCCAGCAGGGTTGGAAACACCATATATTTT.

This clonotype occurred a few times. With a much larger clone just one base away, this may be a read error. This chain connects TRBV7-8 to TRBJ1-5; D call uncertain. Germline values: CDR1 SGHVS, CDR2 FQNEAQ. V lost 1 base and J lost 4, with 2 bases in between. The CDR3 consists of 12 residues. Here the CDR3 DNA reads TGTGCCAGCAGCTTAGAAAATCAGCCCCAGCATTTT. The encoded protein is CASSLENQPQHF.

As regards this clonotype: Possible read error: a much larger clone is one base away. The rearrangement joins TRBV20-1 to TRBJ2-7; 8 positions match TRBD1. The V gene's germline CDR1 is DFQATT and CDR2 SNEGSKA (reference sequence). The CDR3 is 13 amino acids. CDR3 loop: CSTRGTGTHEQYF. CDR3 nucleotides: TGCAGTACTAGGGGGACAGGTACCCACGAGCAGTACTTC.

V usage is TRBV7-2 and J usage is TRBJ1-4; 11 positions match TRBD1. V trimming: 5 bases; J trimming: 6 bases; junction bases outside the gene matches: 8. The germline V gene encodes CDR1 SGHTA and CDR2 FQGNSA. The CDR3 covers 16 residues. The CDR3 DNA reads as TGTGCCAGCAGCGGAGGACAGGGGGCTGACTATGAAAAACTGTTTTTT. Its protein product is CASSGGQGADYEKLFF.

This clonotype has at least ten counts. V and J are TRBV15 and TRBJ1-1, with D maybe TRBD1 (6 bases). Germline V CDR1 and CDR2: LNHNV, YYDKDF (reference sequence). This CDR3 has 14 amino acids. Trimming took off 1 base at V and 3 bases at J, with 9 bases between the two ends. CDR3 amino acids: CATSRVQGYTEAFF. The DNA of the CDR3 is TGTGCCACCAGCAGAGTCCAGGGGTACACTGAAGCTTTCTTT.

The table lists this clonotype with a count of one. The genes are TRBV7-2 and TRBJ2-5, with 7 bases lining up with TRBD2. The CDR3 runs to 15 residues. J was trimmed by 3 bases and V by 4 bases; bases with no gene match: 8. Germline CDR1 and CDR2: SGHTA and FQGNSA. The CDR3 protein is CASSSRYREEETQYF. DNA for the CDR3: TGTGCCAGCAGCTCCCGATACCGGGAGGAAGAGACCCAGTACTTC.